This T cell receptor beta chain was recorded in a study of neurological immune-mediated disorders. This clonotype came up many times. Its antigen remains unknown. General study results and limits: No expanded-clone CDR3 amino acid sequence recurred across subjects, suggesting private TCR-beta repertoires.

The CDR3 sequence is 13 residues long. Trimming pared 4 bases from V and 5 bases from J, leaving 11 bases between. Germline CDR1 reads SGHRS; CDR2 reads YFSETQ. The sample's time point: longitudinal time-point 3. The authors produced cDNA by 5'RACE using 10-nucleotide random UMIs. TCRdb passed the 5' RACE reads through MiXCR, listing each CDR3 protein once. The sample has approximately 100,000 distinct CDR3 sequences; 9.5% to 14% are singletons. The chain couples TRBV5-1 to TRBJ2-3; D unresolved. The sample was PBMCs. The origin of this receptor is a female donor with HTLV-1-associated myelopathy (HAM/TSP). The CDR3 sequence: CASSGNLGDTQYF. CDR3 in DNA: TGCGCCAGCAGCGGGAACCTTGGAGATACGCAGTATTTT.